This T cell receptor beta chain was sequenced for a study of blood T cell repertoires in COVID-19. Study as a whole: Researchers got acute and convalescent COVID-19 samples from the United States, Italy and Spain. Sample material is recorded as cDNA or gDNA derived from T cells, B-cell-depleted T cells, or PBMCs.

The junction had 3 bases not matched to a gene; V was cut back by 6 bases and J by 4 bases. Germline CDR1 LNHDA, CDR2 SQIVND (reference sequence). The CDR3 is made up of 14 amino acids. Per the authors' pipeline: How many nucleated cells were present was estimated from reference gene primer amplification. Using immunoSEQ multiplex PCR, the repertoire was profiled, and TCRdb retains in-frame clones only, with some absent. The DNA gave D and trimming, while V, J and clone size come from that table. The sample includes 210,000 or so clones, over 75% seen only once; the top ten take roughly 6.2%. The sequenced sample was peripheral blood. The sequence was obtained from a middle-aged woman who had recovered from COVID-19. This chain joins TRBV19 and TRBJ2-3; 11 bases fit TRBD1. The CDR3 nucleotides are TGTGCCAGTAGGGACAGGGGGCTCGCAGATACGCAGTATTTT. Residues: CASRDRGLADTQYF.